This paragraph reports one TCR beta chain. Its specificity is unknown. It was with 60 Vbeta and 13 Jbeta primers that the PCR ran. TCRdb's table, derived via immunoSEQ multiplex PCR, lists solely in-frame clones and lacks some. The data contain 120,000 or so clones, roughly 77% of them seen just once; the ten biggest clones take up about 1.8%. The record originates from a study of cytomegalovirus exposure and HLA in healthy donors. Whole-study results and caveats: Relative to equally common others, HLA-associated TCR beta chains showed greater clonal expansion in a later analysis. Later on, a genetic analysis was performed. It linked a missense variant in DCLRE1C with V- and J-gene trimming of TCR beta.

The receptor's source is a man between 18 and 29 years old in good health and CMV-seronegative. Material: PBMCs.

The CDR3 sequence is CASSFSGNYGYTF. In DNA form, the CDR3 reads TGTGCCAGCAGTTTTTCCGGGAACTATGGCTACACCTTC. This chain uses TRBV27 with TRBJ1-2; D is unresolved. V dropped 3 bases and J dropped 2 bases, with 7 bases sitting between them. Germline CDR1 reads MNHEY; CDR2 reads SMNVEV (reference sequence). This CDR3 has 13 amino acids.